This paragraph covers one T cell receptor beta chain sequence. As yet, its antigen is unknown. The repertoire was sequenced with immunoSEQ multiplex PCR; TCRdb's copy has only in-frame clones and lacks some. The sample includes some 79,000 clones, approximately 81% seen only once; the top ten take about 1.7%. This record comes from a study of vaccination effects on CD4 cells after COVID-19. General study points: Healthy vaccinees' vaccine-induced clones included only 1 of 255 cross-reacting with common cold coronaviruses. After vaccination, at late timepoints, clones induced by infection and by vaccine contracted markedly.

Germline-derived CDR1 and CDR2 are SGHDT and YYEEEE. The CDR3 covers 14 residues. V lost 3 bases to trimming and J lost 0 bases, with 9 bases between them. ViraFEST assay sequencing came after antigen-specific CD4+ T cells were expanded with viral peptide pools. Investigators separated out CD4+ T cells once approximately 9 days of culture had passed. Among the vaccine recipients, none had a prior SARS-CoV-2 infection, and nucleocapsid antibodies were negative. On days 3 and 7, fresh IL-2 medium replaced half the medium. The chain combines TRBV5-6 with TRBJ1-2; D remains unclear. The sequence came from a human donor who received a COVID-19 vaccine. Material: CD4+ T cells from PBMCs cultured with HCoV-229E spike peptides, obtained before COVID-19 vaccination. The CDR3 nucleotides read TGTGCCAGCAGCTCACGGGCGCCTAACTATGGCTACACCTTC. It codes for CASSSRAPNYGYTF.